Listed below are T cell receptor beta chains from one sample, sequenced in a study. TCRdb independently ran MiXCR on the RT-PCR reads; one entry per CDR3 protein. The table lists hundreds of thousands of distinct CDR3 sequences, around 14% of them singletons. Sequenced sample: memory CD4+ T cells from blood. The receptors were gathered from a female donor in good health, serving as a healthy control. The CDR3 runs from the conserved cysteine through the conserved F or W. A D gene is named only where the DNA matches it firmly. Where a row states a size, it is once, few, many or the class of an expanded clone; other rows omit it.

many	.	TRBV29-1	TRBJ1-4	CSTTEVVGEKLFF	TGCAGCACCACGGAAGTTGTAGGGGAAAAACTGTTTTTT
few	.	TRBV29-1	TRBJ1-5	CSVEDLGRGPTGQPQHF	TGCAGCGTTGAAGATTTGGGGAGGGGTCCTACGGGGCAGCCCCAGCATTTT
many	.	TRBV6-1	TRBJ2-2	CASSEAPGPGELFF	TGTGCCAGCAGTGAAGCGCCCGGTCCCGGGGAGCTGTTTTTT
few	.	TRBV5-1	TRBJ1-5	CASSDGSFSNQPQHF	TGCGCCAGCAGCGACGGGTCCTTTAGCAATCAGCCCCAGCATTTT
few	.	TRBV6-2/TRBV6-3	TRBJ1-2	CASSQTEIGGYTF	TGTGCCAGTAGCCAGACAGAAATCGGAGGCTACACCTTC
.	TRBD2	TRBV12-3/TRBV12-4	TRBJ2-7	CASSFGLAGGEQYF	TGTGCCAGCAGTTTCGGACTAGCGGGGGGCGAGCAGTACTTC
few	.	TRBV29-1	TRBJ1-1	CSVQHGGTEAFF	TGCAGCGTGCAGCATGGAGGGACTGAAGCTTTCTTT
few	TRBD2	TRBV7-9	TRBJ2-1	CASGGLAGTPYNEQFF	TGTGCCAGCGGGGGACTAGCGGGAACCCCTTACAATGAGCAGTTCTTC
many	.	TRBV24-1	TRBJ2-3	CATSGYSNRGPTDTQYF	TGTGCCACCAGTGGATACAGCAATAGGGGTCCTACAGATACGCAGTATTTT
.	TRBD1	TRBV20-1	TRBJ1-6	CSARDRIAPLHF	TGCAGTGCTCGGGACAGGATCGCACCCCTCCACTTT
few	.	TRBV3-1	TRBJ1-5	CASSQGGTQRVDQPQHF	TGTGCCAGCAGCCAAGGAGGTACACAGCGGGTGGATCAGCCCCAGCATTTT
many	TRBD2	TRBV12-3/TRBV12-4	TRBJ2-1	CASSPNSGGKQFF	TGTGCCAGCAGTCCCAATAGCGGGGGTAAACAGTTCTTC
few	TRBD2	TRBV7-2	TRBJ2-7	CASSITSGAFYEQYF	TGTGCCAGCAGTATAACTAGCGGGGCATTCTACGAGCAGTACTTC
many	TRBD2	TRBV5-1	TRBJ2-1	CASGATSGGPYNEQFF	TGCGCCAGCGGGGCAACTAGCGGGGGGCCATACAATGAGCAGTTCTTC
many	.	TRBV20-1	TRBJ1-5	CSASDSNQPQHF	TGCAGTGCTAGTGATAGCAATCAGCCCCAGCATTTT
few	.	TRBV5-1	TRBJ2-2	CASSFDTGPRTGELFF	TGCGCCAGCAGCTTCGACACTGGGCCGAGGACCGGGGAGCTGTTTTTT
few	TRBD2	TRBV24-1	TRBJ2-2	CATSETGLAEGELFF	TGTGCCACCAGTGAAACCGGACTAGCGGAAGGGGAGCTGTTTTTT
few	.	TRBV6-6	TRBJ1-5	CASSLGPYPQVQPQHF	TGTGCCAGCAGTCTCGGCCCGTATCCTCAAGTTCAGCCCCAGCATTTT
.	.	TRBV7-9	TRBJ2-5	CASSLETAQETQYF	TGTGCCAGCAGCTTAGAAACAGCCCAAGAGACCCAGTACTTC
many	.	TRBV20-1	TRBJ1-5	CSAPSRGASGQPQHF	TGCAGTGCTCCCAGCCGAGGGGCCTCCGGGCAGCCCCAGCATTTT
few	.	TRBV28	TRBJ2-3	CASGRQNKFTDTQYF	TGTGCCAGCGGGCGACAGAATAAATTCACAGATACGCAGTATTTT
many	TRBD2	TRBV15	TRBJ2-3	CATSVGLAADTQYF	TGTGCCACCAGCGTAGGACTAGCCGCAGATACGCAGTATTTT
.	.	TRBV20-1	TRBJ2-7	CSAGSHSYEQYF	TGCAGTGCGGGCAGCCACTCCTACGAGCAGTACTTC
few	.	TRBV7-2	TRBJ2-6	CASSPWTAGANVLTF	TGTGCCAGCAGCCCATGGACAGCTGGGGCCAACGTCCTGACTTTC
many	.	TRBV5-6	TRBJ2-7	CASSPVGGLEQYF	TGTGCCAGCAGCCCGGTGGGGGGACTGGAGCAGTACTTC
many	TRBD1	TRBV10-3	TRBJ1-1	CAISPTGAERAFF	TGTGCCATCAGCCCCACAGGGGCTGAACGAGCTTTCTTT
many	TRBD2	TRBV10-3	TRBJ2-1	CATKLLAGYNEQFF	TGTGCCACCAAACTCCTAGCGGGCTACAATGAGCAGTTCTTC
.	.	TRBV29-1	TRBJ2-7	CSVDGPGPYEQYF	TGCAGCGTTGACGGTCCGGGTCCCTACGAGCAGTACTTC
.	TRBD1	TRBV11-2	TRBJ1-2	CASSLVEGAVGYTF	TGTGCCAGCAGCTTAGTTGAGGGGGCGGTTGGCTACACCTTC
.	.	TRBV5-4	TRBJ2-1	CASSLTQVNEQFF	TGTGCCAGCAGCTTGACCCAGGTCAATGAGCAGTTCTTC
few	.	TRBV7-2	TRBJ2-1	CASVIGTGFYEQFF	TGTGCCAGCGTTATTGGGACTGGTTTCTATGAGCAGTTCTTC
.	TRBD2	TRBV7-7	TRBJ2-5	CASGREGRETQYF	TGTGCTTCTGGGCGGGAGGGCCGGGAGACCCAGTACTTC
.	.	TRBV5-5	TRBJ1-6	CASSFFGGVNNSPLHF	TGTGCCAGCAGCTTCTTCGGTGGGGTCAATAATTCACCCCTCCACTTT
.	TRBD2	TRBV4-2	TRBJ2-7	CASSQEGLAGTSYEQYF	TGTGCCAGCAGCCAAGAGGGACTAGCGGGAACCTCCTACGAGCAGTACTTC
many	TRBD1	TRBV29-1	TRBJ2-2	CSVNRDRNTGELFF	TGCAGCGTTAACCGGGACAGAAACACCGGGGAGCTGTTTTTT
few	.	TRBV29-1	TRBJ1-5	CSVLNDSYSNQPQHF	TGCAGCGTATTAAACGACAGTTATAGCAATCAGCCCCAGCATTTT
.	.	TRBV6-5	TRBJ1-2	CASRPRPDIPPYGYTF	TGTGCCAGCAGGCCCAGACCGGACATTCCGCCCTATGGCTACACCTTC
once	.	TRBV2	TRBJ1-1	CASREWLPDTEAFF	TGTGCCAGCAGGGAGTGGCTACCGGACACTGAAGCTTTCTTT
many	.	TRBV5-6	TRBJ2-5	CASSLGWGETQYF	TGTGCCAGCAGCTTGGGCTGGGGCGAGACCCAGTACTTC
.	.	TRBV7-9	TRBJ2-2	CASSFITSGELFF	TGTGCCAGCAGCTTCATCACCTCGGGGGAGCTGTTTTTT
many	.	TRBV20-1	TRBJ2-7	CSARERGLRAEQYF	TGCAGTGCTAGAGAACGGGGTTTACGTGCGGAGCAGTACTTC
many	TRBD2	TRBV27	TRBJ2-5	CASSGLARETQYF	TGTGCCAGCAGTGGACTAGCGAGAGAGACCCAGTACTTC
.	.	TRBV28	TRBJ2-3	CASSLGGRRASFNTQYF	TGTGCCAGCAGTTTAGGGGGAAGGCGGGCTTCTTTCAATACGCAGTATTTT
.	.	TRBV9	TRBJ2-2	CASSVQGSHTGELFF	TGTGCCAGCAGCGTACAGGGGAGCCACACCGGGGAGCTGTTTTTT
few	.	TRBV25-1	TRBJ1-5	CASSESSQPQHF	TGTGCCAGCAGTGAATCCAGTCAGCCCCAGCATTTT
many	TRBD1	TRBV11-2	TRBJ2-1	CASSDRTSGGWEQFF	TGTGCCAGCAGCGATAGAACTTCAGGGGGCTGGGAGCAGTTCTTC
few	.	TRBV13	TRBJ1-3	CASSSQASGNTIYF	TGTGCCAGCAGCTCGCAGGCCTCTGGAAACACCATATATTTT
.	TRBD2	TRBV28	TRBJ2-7	CASTRLAPPEQYF	TGTGCCAGTACAAGACTAGCGCCTCCTGAGCAGTACTTC
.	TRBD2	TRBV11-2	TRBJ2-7	CASSRGLAMTEQYF	TGTGCCAGCAGCAGAGGACTAGCCATGACCGAGCAGTACTTC
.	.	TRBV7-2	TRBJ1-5	CASSLVGQGAPQHF	TGTGCCAGCAGCTTAGTGGGCCAAGGGGCTCCCCAGCATTTT
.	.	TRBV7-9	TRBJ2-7	CASSFAAIGGEQYF	TGTGCCAGCAGCTTTGCAGCCATAGGAGGCGAGCAGTACTTC
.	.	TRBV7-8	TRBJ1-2	CASSTDIINYGYTF	TGTGCCAGCAGCACTGACATCATCAACTATGGCTACACCTTC